This paragraph covers one TCR beta chain sequence. With 3 bases removed from V and 2 bases from J, the gap between germline ends came to 10 bases. The CDR3 is made up of 14 amino acids. The germline gives CDR1 MNHEY, CDR2 SVGEGT. The data derive from a study of blood T cell repertoires in COVID-19. Study-level information: COVID-19 samples from acute and convalescent phases originated in the United States, Italy and Spain. From T cells, B-cell-depleted T cells, or PBMCs came the material, which was cDNA or gDNA.

Methods used by the authors: For nucleated cells, counts were estimated from reference gene primer amplification. The repertoire was sequenced with immunoSEQ multiplex PCR; TCRdb's copy has only in-frame clones and lacks some. That table supplies the V and J calls and clone size; D and trimming were determined from the DNA. The data show 65,000 to 85,000 clones, about 86% seen once. This TCR was recovered from a man between 45 and 60 years old with active COVID-19. Sequenced: peripheral blood. The gene calls are TRBV6-2 or TRBV6-3 and TRBJ1-2; D is ambiguous. CDR3 residues: CASSYVSGNYGYTF. The CDR3 DNA follows: TGTGCCAGCAGTTATGTCTCGGGGAACTATGGCTACACCTTC.